These 19 T cell receptor beta chains originate from one sample sequenced in a study of blood T cell repertoires in COVID-19. This table comes from immunoSEQ multiplex PCR, and its TCRdb copy is limited to in-frame clones, with some not included. The sample consists of some 400,000 clones, roughly 90% of them appearing once. Sequenced: peripheral blood. Receptors originate from a man between 18 and 29 years old with active or convalescent COVID-19.

The genes are TRBV7-9 and TRBJ1-5; D may be TRBD1 (6 bases). The germline gives CDR1 SEHNR, CDR2 FQNEAQ (reference sequence). Trimming stripped 5 bases from V and 1 base from J, with 9 bases between. The CDR3 covers 14 residues. The CDR3 sequence: CASSMRGSNQPQHF. The CDR3 DNA sequence: TGTGCCAGCAGCATGAGGGGGAGCAATCAGCCCCAGCATTTT.

This clone was observed a single time. J is TRBJ2-3 and V is TRBV7-2; 11 bases fit TRBD2. The germline V gene has CDR1 SGHTA and CDR2 FQGNSA. Losses at the gene ends were 2 bases for V and 7 bases for J; bases not matched to a gene: 11. The CDR3 runs 17 residues. Written as DNA, the CDR3 is TGTGCCAGCAGCTTATCTGGGCCTAGCGGGAGGTCCAATACGCAGTATTTT. It is translated as CASSLSGPSGRSNTQYF.

V is TRBV18 and J is TRBJ1-4; the match to TRBD1 covers 8 bases. The V gene's germline CDR1 is KGHSH and CDR2 LQKENI. V lost 5 bases to trimming and J lost 8 bases; unmatched junction nucleotides: 10. The CDR3 contains 15 residues. CDR3 sequence: CASSADRGNKEKLFF. As DNA, the CDR3 is TGTGCCAGCTCAGCAGACAGGGGCAATAAGGAAAAACTGTTTTTT.

This CDR3 reads CASSRAVLDTEAFF. DNA for the CDR3: TGTGCCAGCAGTCGAGCGGTCTTGGACACTGAAGCTTTCTTT. The chain is built from TRBV27 and TRBJ1-1, with D uncertain. Germline CDR1 and CDR2: MNHEY and SMNVEV (reference sequence). The length of the CDR3 is 14 residues. V was clipped by 5 bases and J by 3 bases, with 13 bases between them.

The rearrangement joins TRBV19 to TRBJ2-3, with 9 bases lining up with TRBD1. Germline V CDR1 and CDR2: LNHDA, SQIVND (reference sequence). CDR3 length equals 15 residues. Trimming at V came to 2 bases and at J to 3 bases, leaving 3 bases not matched to a gene. Written as DNA, the CDR3 is TGTGCCAGTAGTATACTTGGGACAGGGACAGATACGCAGTATTTT. This translates into CASSILGTGTDTQYF.

The gene calls are TRBV10-3 and TRBJ2-1; D gene ambiguous. The germline V and J ends were trimmed by 1 base and 12 bases, with 10 bases remaining between them. The germline V gene encodes CDR1 ENHRY and CDR2 SYGVKD. The CDR3 is 12 residues long. The CDR3 is CAISEFMSGQFF. As DNA, the CDR3 is TGTGCCATCAGTGAGTTTATGTCGGGGCAGTTCTTC.

The chain recombines TRBV5-5 with TRBJ2-1, with 7 bases that match TRBD1. V lost 5 bases to trimming and J lost 3 bases; unmatched junction nucleotides: 8. Germline CDR1 and CDR2: SGHKS and YYEKEE (reference sequence). The CDR3 is 15 amino acids. The CDR3 here is CASRTGTVNYNEQFF. CDR3 DNA: TGTGCCAGCAGAACCGGGACAGTGAACTACAATGAGCAGTTCTTC.

This rearrangement joins TRBV6-5 to TRBJ1-5; D is unresolved. The V end lost 6 bases, the J end lost 2 bases, and 8 bases lay between the germline ends. Germline CDR1 MNHEY, CDR2 SVGAGI. The CDR3 is 13 amino acids. As DNA, the CDR3 is TGTGCCAGCAGAAGAGAGGGCAATCAGCCCCAGCATTTT. Encoded protein: CASRREGNQPQHF.

The chain employs TRBV5-1 and TRBJ1-1; TRBD1 agrees at 10 bases. The germline V gene encodes CDR1 SGHRS and CDR2 YFSETQ. The CDR3 is made up of 11 amino acids. With V trimmed by 4 bases and J by 11 bases, 2 bases remained unmatched. The CDR3 reads CASSGGQGAFF. The CDR3 coding sequence is TGCGCCAGCAGCGGGGGACAGGGGGCTTTCTTT.

The chain employs TRBV19 and TRBJ2-4; 10 positions agree with TRBD1. Germline V gene sequence: CDR1 LNHDA, CDR2 SQIVND (reference sequence). J gave up 6 bases and V 3 bases, and 17 bases lay outside the gene matches. The CDR3 has 19 residues. This CDR3 reads CASSIWTTGGRRIGNIQYF. Written as DNA, the CDR3 is TGTGCCAGTAGTATCTGGACGACAGGGGGCAGGAGGATTGGAAACATTCAGTACTTC.

This clone was observed a single time. The chain recombines TRBV7-3 with TRBJ1-5; no clear D gene. The V end was cut by 2 bases, the J end by 2 bases, with 13 bases between. The V gene's germline CDR1 is SGHTA and CDR2 FQGTGA. The CDR3 covers 16 residues. The CDR3 here is CASSLGEGSGNQPQHF. The CDR3 DNA is TGTGCCAGCAGCTTAGGGGAGGGCTCGGGCAATCAGCCCCAGCATTTT.

The gene calls are TRBV29-1 and TRBJ2-3, with 10 bases matching TRBD1. The ends lost 7 bases at V and 6 bases at J; junction bases unmatched: 10. This CDR3 spans 14 amino acids. Germline V gene sequence: CDR1 SQVTM, CDR2 ANQGSEA. CDR3 sequence (DNA): TGCAGCGCGCCGGGACAGGGGTCGTCGGATACGCAGTATTTT. Translated, it gives CSAPGQGSSDTQYF.

V and J are TRBV4-1 and TRBJ1-2, with 7 bases identical to TRBD1. The ends lost 3 bases at V and 5 bases at J; junction bases unmatched: 9. CDR1 and CDR2 (germline): MGHRA, YSYEKL. The CDR3 sequence is 15 residues long. The CDR3 DNA follows: TGCGCCAGCAGCCAGGTTACGGGACAGACTTATGGCTACACCTTC. It specifies CASSQVTGQTYGYTF.

The gene calls are TRBV5-1 and TRBJ2-2; perhaps TRBD1 as D (5 bases). The germline V and J ends were trimmed by 4 bases and 1 base, with 11 bases remaining between them. This CDR3 contains 15 residues. Germline V gene sequence: CDR1 SGHRS, CDR2 YFSETQ. The CDR3 DNA follows: TGCGCCAGCAGCCCCAGGGTGGGGAACACCGGGGAGCTGTTTTTT. This translates into CASSPRVGNTGELFF.

J is TRBJ2-5 and V is TRBV28; 8 bases align to TRBD2. CDR1 and CDR2 (germline): MDHEN, SYDVKM. V shed 5 bases and J 5 bases; nucleotides not matched to a gene: 10. The CDR3 covers 15 residues. The CDR3 nucleotides are TGTGCCAGCAGTGCCACCGGGACTAGGGGTGAGACCCAGTACTTC. It is translated as CASSATGTRGETQYF.

This clone has only one observation. The V and J genes are TRBV28 and TRBJ1-3; no clear D gene. The germline V and J ends were trimmed by 6 bases and 4 bases, with 7 bases remaining between them. Germline-derived CDR1 and CDR2 are MDHEN and SYDVKM. The CDR3 is 12 amino acids. The CDR3: CASRLVGNTIYF. The CDR3 DNA follows: TGTGCCAGCAGACTGGTGGGAAACACCATATATTTT.

V usage is TRBV30 and J usage is TRBJ1-3; D is unresolved. This CDR3 has 13 amino acids. Trimming took 5 bases from V and 0 from J, leaving 8 bases between them. Germline V gene sequence: CDR1 GTSNPN, CDR2 SVGIG (reference sequence). CDR3 region: CAWLSGSGNTIYF. CDR3 bases: TGTGCCTGGCTTAGTGGCTCTGGAAACACCATATATTTT. The complete variable domain, with remaining parts taken from reference TRBV30 and TRBJ1-3, reads SQTIHQWPATLVQPVGSPLSLECTVEGTSNPNLYWYRQAAGRGLQLLFYSVGIGQISSEVPQNLSASRPQDRQFILSSKKLLLSDSGFYLCAWLSGSGNTIYFGEGSWLTVV.

The rearrangement uses TRBV7-2 and TRBJ1-5, with TRBD1 as a possible D gene (6 bases). The germline gives CDR1 SGHTA, CDR2 FQGNSA. V was trimmed by 5 bases and J by 1 base, leaving 9 bases between them. The CDR3 runs to 14 residues. This chain's CDR3 is CASSPDRSNQPQHF. CDR3 bases: TGTGCCAGCAGCCCCGACAGGAGCAATCAGCCCCAGCATTTT.

The V gene is TRBV11-1, the J gene TRBJ2-1, with D perhaps TRBD2 (6 bases). The CDR3 is made up of 16 amino acids. With 6 bases removed from V and 8 bases from J, the gap between germline ends came to 23 bases. From germline, CDR1 is SGHAT and CDR2 FQDESV (reference sequence). The CDR3 protein is CASSRKRGREFDEQFF. In DNA, the CDR3 is TGTGCCAGCAGTCGTAAAAGGGGCCGGGAGTTTGATGAGCAGTTCTTC.